In this sample, the clone carrying this TCR beta chain turned up many times. Its target is unknown. No treatment had been given to any patient before thyroid surgery. The data derive from a study of metastatic and nonmetastatic thyroid tumors. About the research overall: Samples came from malignant and benign thyroid patients, and repertoires were compared across blood and tumor or nodule tissue. Study results and limitations: Reportedly, malignant thyroid tumors had significantly higher TCR beta diversity than benign nodules, in blood and tumor.

Authors' processing steps: Building a distant-metastasis classifier for papillary thyroid cancer drew on CDR3 differences across clinicopathological groups. TCRdb re-analyzed the PCR reads using MiXCR. The V and J calls here are based on TCRdb, not the publication. This sample has roughly 17,000 clones, with 20% to 25% found just once. There are 14 residues in the CDR3. V dropped 2 bases and J dropped 6 bases, with 13 bases sitting between them. In germline, CDR1 is SGHTA, CDR2 FQGTGA. The J gene is TRBJ1-1, the V gene TRBV7-3; no definite D call. The source material was tumor tissue. The sequence was collected from a male donor with papillary thyroid cancer or a benign thyroid nodule (not recorded which). Some clones in this sample may be carry-over from other donors' samples. The CDR3 DNA follows: TGTGCCAGCAGCTTATATCCCGGGTTGCCTGAAGCTTTCTTT. Protein sequence: CASSLYPGLPEAFF.